The T cell receptor (beta chain) described here comes from a study of shared clonotypes between healthy human individuals. Study summary: Two female and three male donors aged 18 to 49 were enrolled. Study observations and caveats: An anticipated effect of sequencing depth on clonotype sharing among donors was recognized.

Assay used: immunoSEQ multiplex PCR; TCRdb lists only in-frame clones, some missing. Here the sample spans 2,500,000 or so clones, about 92% being singletons. Note on this clone: As yet, its antigen is unknown.

HIV-negative, healthy adults without recent acute infections or vaccinations were the donors. The CDR3 loop spans 14 amino acids. Germline V gene lookup returns CDR1 MNHNS and CDR2 SASEGT. Trimming pared 1 base from V and 5 bases from J, leaving 11 bases between. The TCR sequence derives from a man between 18 and 35 years old in good health. V is TRBV6-1 and J is TRBJ1-2, with D unclear. The sequencing sample was made of naive CD4+ T cells sorted from blood. Subset of the sample: CD45RA+ positively selected. As DNA, the CDR3 is TGTGCCAGCAGTGAAGTCACAGACAATTATGGCTACACCTTC. This codes for CASSEVTDNYGYTF.